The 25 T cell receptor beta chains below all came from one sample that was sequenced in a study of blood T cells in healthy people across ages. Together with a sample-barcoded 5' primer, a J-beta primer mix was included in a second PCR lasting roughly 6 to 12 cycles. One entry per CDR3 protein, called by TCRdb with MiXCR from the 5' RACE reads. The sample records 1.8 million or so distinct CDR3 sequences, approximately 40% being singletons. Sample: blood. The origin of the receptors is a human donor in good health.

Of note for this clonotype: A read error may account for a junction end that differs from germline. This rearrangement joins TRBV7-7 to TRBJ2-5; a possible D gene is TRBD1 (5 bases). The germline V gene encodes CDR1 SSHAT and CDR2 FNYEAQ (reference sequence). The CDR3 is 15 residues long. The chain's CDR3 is CASSSGRVFQETQYF. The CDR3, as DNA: TGTGCTAGCAGCTCAGGCAGGGTGTTTCAAGAGACCCAGTACTTC.

CDR3 sequence (DNA): TGCGCCAGCAGCCCGGACGCAGCTAGCACAGATACGCAGTATTTT. It yields the protein CASSPDAASTDTQYF. The chain recombines TRBV5-1 with TRBJ2-3; D ambiguous. CDR1 and CDR2 from the germline V gene are SGHRS and YFSETQ. The CDR3 runs to 15 residues. V lost 4 bases and J lost 0, with 12 bases in between.

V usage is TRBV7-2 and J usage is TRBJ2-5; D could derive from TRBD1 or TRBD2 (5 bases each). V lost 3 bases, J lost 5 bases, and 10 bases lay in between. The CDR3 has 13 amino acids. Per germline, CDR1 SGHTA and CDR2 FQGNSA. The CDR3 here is CASSFAWGETQYF. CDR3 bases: TGTGCCAGCAGCTTTGCCTGGGGGGAGACCCAGTACTTC.

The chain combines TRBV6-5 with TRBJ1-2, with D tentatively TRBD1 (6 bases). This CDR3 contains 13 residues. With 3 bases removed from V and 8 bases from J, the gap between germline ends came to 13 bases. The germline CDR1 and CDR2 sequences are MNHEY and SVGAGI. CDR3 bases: TGTGCCAGCAGTTATACAGGGTCTAAGGGCTACACCTTC. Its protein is CASSYTGSKGYTF.

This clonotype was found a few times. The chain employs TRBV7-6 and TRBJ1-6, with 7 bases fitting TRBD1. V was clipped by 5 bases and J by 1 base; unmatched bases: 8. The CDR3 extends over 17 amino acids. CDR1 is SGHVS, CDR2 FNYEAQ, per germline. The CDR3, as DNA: TGTGCCAGCAGCCCGTTACGGACAGGTTCCTATAATTCACCCCTCCACTTT. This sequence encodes CASSPLRTGSYNSPLHF.

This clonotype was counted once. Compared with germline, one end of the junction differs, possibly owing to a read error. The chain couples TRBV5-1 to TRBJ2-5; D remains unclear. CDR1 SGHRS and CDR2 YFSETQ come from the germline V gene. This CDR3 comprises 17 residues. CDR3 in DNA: TGCGCCAGCAGCTTGGTTTTCGCGCGGTCGGTCCAAGAGGCCCAGTACTTC. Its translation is CASSLVFARSVQEAQYF.

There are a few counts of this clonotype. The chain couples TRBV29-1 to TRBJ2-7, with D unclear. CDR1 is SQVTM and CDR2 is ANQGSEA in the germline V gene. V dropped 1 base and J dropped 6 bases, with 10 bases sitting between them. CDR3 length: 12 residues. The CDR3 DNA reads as TGCAGCGTTGAAGCCGACACCCCCGAGCAGTACTTC. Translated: CSVEADTPEQYF.

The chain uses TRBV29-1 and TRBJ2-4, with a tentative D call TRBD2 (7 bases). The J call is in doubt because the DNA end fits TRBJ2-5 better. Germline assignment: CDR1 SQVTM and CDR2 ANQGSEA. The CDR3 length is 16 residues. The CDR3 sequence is CSVELQNGGQGETQYF. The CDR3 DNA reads TGCAGCGTTGAGCTACAAAACGGGGGGCAGGGGGAGACCCAGTACTTC.

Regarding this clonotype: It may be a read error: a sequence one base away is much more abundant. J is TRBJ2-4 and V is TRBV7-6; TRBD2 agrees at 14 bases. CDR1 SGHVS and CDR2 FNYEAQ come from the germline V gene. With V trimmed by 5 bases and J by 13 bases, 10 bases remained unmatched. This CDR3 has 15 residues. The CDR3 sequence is CASSRTSGGWNEQYF. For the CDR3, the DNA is TGTGCCAGCAGCCGGACTAGCGGGGGGTGGAATGAGCAGTACTTC.

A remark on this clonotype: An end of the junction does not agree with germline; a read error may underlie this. For the CDR3, the DNA is TGTGCCTGCAGCTCGGGACTAGCTAAAGAGACCCAGTACTTC. Amino acids: CACSSGLAKETQYF. The chain has TRBV7-2 and TRBJ2-5; 9 bases map to TRBD2. In germline, CDR1 is SGHTA, CDR2 FQGNSA. The CDR3 runs to 14 residues.

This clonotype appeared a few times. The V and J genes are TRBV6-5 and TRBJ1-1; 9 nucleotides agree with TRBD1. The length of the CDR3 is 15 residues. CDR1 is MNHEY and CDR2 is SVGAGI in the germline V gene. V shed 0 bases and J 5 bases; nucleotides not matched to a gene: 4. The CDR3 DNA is TGTGCCAGCAGTTACTCGGACAGGGGAGGGACTGAAGCTTTCTTT. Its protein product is CASSYSDRGGTEAFF.

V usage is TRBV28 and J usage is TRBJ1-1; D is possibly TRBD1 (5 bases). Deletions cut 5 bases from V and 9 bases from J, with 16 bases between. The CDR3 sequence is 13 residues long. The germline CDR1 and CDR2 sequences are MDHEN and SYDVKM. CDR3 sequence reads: CASSPPSEGKAFF. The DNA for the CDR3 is TGTGCCAGCAGTCCGCCGTCAGAGGGGAAAGCTTTCTTT.

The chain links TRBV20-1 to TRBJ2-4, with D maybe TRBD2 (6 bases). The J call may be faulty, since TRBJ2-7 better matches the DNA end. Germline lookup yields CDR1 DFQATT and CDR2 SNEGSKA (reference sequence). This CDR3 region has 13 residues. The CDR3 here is CSARAPRGYEQYF. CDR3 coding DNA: TGCAGTGCTAGAGCTCCCCGGGGGTACGAGCAGTACTTC.

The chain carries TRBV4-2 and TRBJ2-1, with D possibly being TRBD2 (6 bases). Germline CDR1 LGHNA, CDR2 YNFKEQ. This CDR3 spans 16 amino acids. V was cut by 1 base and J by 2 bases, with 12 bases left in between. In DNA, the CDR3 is TGTGCCAGCAGCCAAGGACTAGGGCTCCCCTACAATGAGCAGTTCTTC. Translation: CASSQGLGLPYNEQFF.

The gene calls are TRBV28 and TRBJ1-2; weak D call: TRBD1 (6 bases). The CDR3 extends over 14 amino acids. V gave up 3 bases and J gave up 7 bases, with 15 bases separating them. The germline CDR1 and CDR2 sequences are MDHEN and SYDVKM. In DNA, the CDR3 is TGTGCCAGCAGTTTTGACGGGGGCGTTTTTGGCTACACCTTC. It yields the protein CASSFDGGVFGYTF.

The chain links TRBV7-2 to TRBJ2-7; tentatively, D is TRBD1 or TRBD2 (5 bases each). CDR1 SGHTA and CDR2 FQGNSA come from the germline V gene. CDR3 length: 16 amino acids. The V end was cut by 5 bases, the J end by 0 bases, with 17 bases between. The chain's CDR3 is CASSLRGSGSSYEQYF. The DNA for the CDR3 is TGTGCCAGCAGCCTCCGCGGCTCAGGGAGCTCCTACGAGCAGTACTTC. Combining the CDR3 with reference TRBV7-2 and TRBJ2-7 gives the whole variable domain GAGVSQSPSNKVTEKGKDVELRCDPISGHTALYWYRQSLGQGLEFLIYFQGNSAPDKSGLPSDRFSAERTGGSVSTLTIQRTQQEDSAVYLCASSLRGSGSSYEQYFGPGTRLTVT.

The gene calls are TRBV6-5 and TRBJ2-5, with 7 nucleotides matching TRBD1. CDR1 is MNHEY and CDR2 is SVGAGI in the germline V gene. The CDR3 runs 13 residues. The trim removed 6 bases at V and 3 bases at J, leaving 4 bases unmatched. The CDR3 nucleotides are TGTGCCAGCAGGGCAGGGGGTGAAGAGACCCAGTACTTC. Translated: CASRAGGEETQYF.

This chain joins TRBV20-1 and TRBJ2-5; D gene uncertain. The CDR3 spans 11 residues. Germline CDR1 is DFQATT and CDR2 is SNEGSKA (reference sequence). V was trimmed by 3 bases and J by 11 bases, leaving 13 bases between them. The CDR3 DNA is TGCAGTGCTAGTTGGGGTTACCAGCAGTACTTC. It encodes CSASWGYQQYF.

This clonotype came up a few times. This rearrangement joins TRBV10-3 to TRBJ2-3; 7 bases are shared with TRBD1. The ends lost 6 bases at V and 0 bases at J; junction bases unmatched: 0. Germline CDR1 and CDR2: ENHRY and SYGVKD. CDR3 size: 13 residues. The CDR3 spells CAIRGQSTDTQYF. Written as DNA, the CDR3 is TGTGCCATCAGGGGACAGAGCACAGATACGCAGTATTTT.

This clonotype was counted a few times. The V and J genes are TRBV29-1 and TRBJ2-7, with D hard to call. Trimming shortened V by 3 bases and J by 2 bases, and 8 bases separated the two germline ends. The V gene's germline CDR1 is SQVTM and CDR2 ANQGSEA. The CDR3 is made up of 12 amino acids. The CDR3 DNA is TGCAGCGTTGAGGTTTCCACCTACGAGCAGTACTTC. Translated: CSVEVSTYEQYF.

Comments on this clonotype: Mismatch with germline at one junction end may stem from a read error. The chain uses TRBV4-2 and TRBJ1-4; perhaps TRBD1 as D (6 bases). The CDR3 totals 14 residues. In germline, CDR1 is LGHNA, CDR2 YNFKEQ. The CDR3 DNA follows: TGTGCCAGCAGCCAAGATCCAGGGGACGAAAGACTGTTTTTT. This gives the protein CASSQDPGDERLFF.

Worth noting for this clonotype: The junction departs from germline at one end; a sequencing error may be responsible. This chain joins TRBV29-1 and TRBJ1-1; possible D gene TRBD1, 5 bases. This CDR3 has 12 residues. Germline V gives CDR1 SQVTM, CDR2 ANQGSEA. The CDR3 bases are TGCAGCGTTGCGACAGAGAACGCTGAAGCTTTCTTT. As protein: CSVATENAEAFF.

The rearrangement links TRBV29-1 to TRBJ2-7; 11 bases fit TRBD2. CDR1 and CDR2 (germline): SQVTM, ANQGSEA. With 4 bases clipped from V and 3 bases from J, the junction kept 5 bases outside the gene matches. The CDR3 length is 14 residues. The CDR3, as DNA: TGCAGCGTTGCAACTAGCGGGGGCCTCTACGAGCAGTACTTC. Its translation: CSVATSGGLYEQYF.

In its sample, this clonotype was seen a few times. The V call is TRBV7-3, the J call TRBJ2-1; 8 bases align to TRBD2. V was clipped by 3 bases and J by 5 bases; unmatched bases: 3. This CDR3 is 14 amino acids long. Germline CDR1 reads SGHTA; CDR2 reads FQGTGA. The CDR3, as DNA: TGTGCCAGCAGCTTCCCGGGGGGGAACAATGAGCAGTTCTTC. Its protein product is CASSFPGGNNEQFF.

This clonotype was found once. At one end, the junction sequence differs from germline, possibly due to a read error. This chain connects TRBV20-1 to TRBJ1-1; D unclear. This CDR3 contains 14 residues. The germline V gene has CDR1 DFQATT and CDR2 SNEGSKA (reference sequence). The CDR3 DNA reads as TGCAGTACTAGAGCGGGGTCCGGGAACACTGAAGCTTTCTTT. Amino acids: CSTRAGSGNTEAFF.